This entry lists 28 T cell receptor beta chains sequenced from one sample in a study of low-dose radiotherapy and immunotherapy resistance in tumors. Covering alpha and beta chains, TRAV- and TRBV-specific primers were used for the first-strand cDNA. A constant-region primer paired with the V-primer adapter amplified TCRs over approximately 19 PCR cycles. TCRdb ran MiXCR on the reads and lists one entry per CDR3 protein. The profile shows 12,000 to 15,000 distinct CDR3 sequences, roughly 52% of them singletons. The source is a human donor with advanced metastatic prostate, ovarian, gallbladder or colorectal cancer (not recorded which). This table probably holds off-target reads from a library built for another chain.

This chain joins TRBV5-1 and TRBJ1-1; 11 bases fit TRBD1. The ends lost 4 bases at V and 4 bases at J; junction bases unmatched: 3. The CDR3 length is 14 residues. CDR1 and CDR2 from the germline V gene are SGHRS and YFSETQ. Here the CDR3 DNA reads TGCGCCAGCAGCCAGGGACAGGGGGTCACTGAAGCTTTCTTT. Residues: CASSQGQGVTEAFF.

This sequence joins TRBV28 and TRBJ2-7; D is unresolved. V gave up 8 bases and J gave up 9 bases, with 20 bases separating them. The germline gives CDR1 MDHEN, CDR2 SYDVKM. There are 13 residues in the CDR3. CDR3 region: CASPPTSLAAQYF. The CDR3 nucleotides are TGTGCCAGCCCTCCGACATCTCTCGCCGCGCAGTACTTC. Filled out from reference TRBV28 and TRBJ2-7, the complete variable domain reads DVKVTQSSRYLVKRTGEKVFLECVQDMDHENMFWYRQDPGLGLRLIYFSYDVKMKEKGDIPEGYSVSREKKERFSLILESASTNQTSMYLCASPPTSLAAQYFGPGTRLTVT.

This chain uses TRBV29-1 with TRBJ2-7, with 8 positions matching TRBD2. Looked up from germline, CDR1 is SQVTM and CDR2 is ANQGSEA. This CDR3 has 14 residues. V shed 3 bases, J shed 4 bases, and the junction held 8 bases outside the gene matches. The CDR3 here is CSVERPSGSYEQYF. CDR3 nucleotide sequence: TGCAGCGTTGAGCGGCCTAGCGGGTCGTACGAGCAGTACTTC.

The DNA of the CDR3 is TGCGCCAGCAGCTTCACCTCGGGACAGGGTGGGGAGCAGTACTTC. It specifies CASSFTSGQGGEQYF. The chain links TRBV5-1 to TRBJ2-7, with TRBD1 matching 9 bases. The CDR3 length is 15 residues. With V trimmed by 2 bases and J by 7 bases, 10 bases remained unmatched. The V gene's germline CDR1 is SGHRS and CDR2 YFSETQ.

This chain links TRBV7-6 with TRBJ2-2, with TRBD2 identical over 7 bases. Germline V lookup: CDR1 SGHVS, CDR2 FNYEAQ. CDR3 length equals 16 residues. V gave up 3 bases and J gave up 0 bases; unmatched junction bases: 4. The CDR3 protein is CASSFWGGTNTGELFF. The CDR3 DNA reads as TGTGCCAGCAGCTTTTGGGGGGGTACGAACACCGGGGAGCTGTTTTTT.

This clonotype was found a few times. V is TRBV15 and J is TRBJ1-6; D ambiguous. Germline lookup yields CDR1 LNHNV and CDR2 YYDKDF (reference sequence). The germline V and J ends were trimmed by 0 bases and 13 bases, with 10 bases remaining between them. CDR3 size: 13 residues. CDR3 residues: CATSRDLRDPLHF. In nucleotides, the CDR3 is TGTGCCACCAGCAGAGATCTGCGCGATCCCCTCCACTTT.

This clonotype turned up a few times. The chain uses TRBV4-1 and TRBJ2-3; D gene ambiguous. CDR3 size: 12 residues. Germline V gene lookup returns CDR1 MGHRA and CDR2 YSYEKL. Trimming stripped 0 bases from V and 9 bases from J, with 7 bases between. CDR3 in DNA: TGCGCCAGCAGCCAAGAGTTGGGGACGCAGTATTTT. Translated, it gives CASSQELGTQYF.

The chain has TRBV6-6 and TRBJ2-6; no firm D call. The CDR3 sequence is 15 residues long. Germline values: CDR1 MNHNY, CDR2 SVGAGI (reference sequence). V lost 6 bases and J 4 bases, leaving 13 bases between the germline ends. DNA of the CDR3: TGTGCCAGCAGCTCCCATGATGCCGGGGCCAACGTCCTGACTTTC. Protein product: CASSSHDAGANVLTF.

J is TRBJ2-7 and V is TRBV2, with TRBD2 identical over 7 bases. V lost 6 bases, J lost 0 bases, and 5 bases stayed unmatched. Germline lookup yields CDR1 SNHLY and CDR2 FYNNEI. The CDR3 contains 14 residues. In DNA, the CDR3 is TGTGCCAGCAGGAGGGGAGGGAGCTCCTACGAGCAGTACTTC. Amino acids: CASRRGGSSYEQYF. Filled out from reference TRBV2 and TRBJ2-7, the complete variable domain reads EPEVTQTPSHQVTQMGQEVILRCVPISNHLYFYWYRQILGQKVEFLVSFYNNEISEKSEIFDDQFSVERPDGSNFTLKIRSTKLEDSAMYFCASRRGGSSYEQYFGPGTRLTVT.

This clonotype was seen a few times. The V gene is TRBV15, the J gene TRBJ2-1, with D unresolved. V was shortened by 1 base and J by 7 bases, with 8 bases between the two germline ends. This CDR3 region has 13 residues. The germline gives CDR1 LNHNV, CDR2 YYDKDF (reference sequence). CDR3 loop: CATSRGYLNEQFF. As DNA, the CDR3 is TGTGCCACCAGCAGAGGCTACTTGAATGAGCAGTTCTTC. Using reference TRBV15 and TRBJ2-1 for the parts outside the CDR3, the full variable domain is DAMVIQNPRYQVTQFGKPVTLSCSQTLNHNVMYWYQQKSSQAPKLLFHYYDKDFNNEADTPDNFQSRRPNTSFCFLDIRSPGLGDTAMYLCATSRGYLNEQFFGPGTRLTVL.

This chain uses TRBV20-1 with TRBJ2-1, with 9 bases that match TRBD2. The germline gives CDR1 DFQATT, CDR2 SNEGSKA (reference sequence). V gave up 3 bases and J gave up 10 bases; unmatched junction bases: 4. The CDR3 spans 12 residues. CDR3 amino acids: CSASRGGGEQFF. Here the CDR3 DNA reads TGCAGTGCTAGCCGCGGGGGGGGGGAGCAGTTCTTC.

The rearrangement joins TRBV28 to TRBJ2-1, with 13 bases aligning to TRBD2. Germline CDR1 reads MDHEN; CDR2 reads SYDVKM. The J segment lost 0 bases and the V segment lost 5 bases, leaving 7 bases of the junction unmatched. This CDR3 contains 18 residues. The CDR3 loop reads CASSRLAGGFNSYNEQFF. The DNA for the CDR3 is TGTGCCAGCAGTCGACTAGCGGGAGGTTTCAACTCCTACAATGAGCAGTTCTTC.

CDR3: CASWGAATGETYEQYF. The DNA of the CDR3 is TGTGCCAGCTGGGGGGCGGCGACAGGGGAAACCTACGAGCAGTACTTC. The rearrangement uses TRBV6-2 or TRBV6-3 and TRBJ2-7; 8 bases line up with TRBD1. The V gene end was trimmed by 8 bases and the J gene end by 2 bases; junction bases not matched to a gene: 14. Germline V CDR1 and CDR2: MNHEY, SVGEGT. The CDR3 is 16 amino acids.

The V call is TRBV5-1, the J call TRBJ2-1; 12 nucleotides line up with TRBD1. V gave up 4 bases and J gave up 7 bases; unmatched junction bases: 6. The CDR3 covers 15 residues. Germline values: CDR1 SGHRS, CDR2 YFSETQ. In DNA form, the CDR3 reads TGCGCCAGCAGCGCTTGGGGACAGGGGGCTAATGAGCAGTTCTTC. Encoded protein: CASSAWGQGANEQFF.

The genes are TRBV2 and TRBJ2-5; 8 bases are a match to TRBD1. Germline lookup yields CDR1 SNHLY and CDR2 FYNNEI. The CDR3 length is 14 residues. The V and J ends lost 7 bases and 1 base, in that order; junction bases with no gene match: 5. The CDR3 bases are TGTGCCAGCAAATCTCAGGGGGCCCAAGAGACCCAGTACTTC. Translated: CASKSQGAQETQYF.

The chain combines TRBV10-3 with TRBJ2-7; D unclear. The CDR3 consists of 15 residues. The germline CDR1 and CDR2 sequences are ENHRY and SYGVKD. Trimming shortened V by 2 bases and J by 0 bases, and 11 bases separated the two germline ends. The CDR3 loop is CAISEGVTNSYEQYF. The CDR3 DNA is TGTGCCATCAGTGAGGGGGTAACTAACTCCTACGAGCAGTACTTC.

V usage is TRBV12-3 or TRBV12-4 and J usage is TRBJ2-3; the match to TRBD2 covers 11 bases. After removal of 6 bases from V and 1 base from J, the junction contained 18 bases not matched to a gene. This CDR3 comprises 20 residues. The chain's CDR3 is CASSRTSHSGGASGTDTQYF. The CDR3, as DNA: TGTGCCAGCAGCCGGACGTCGCATAGCGGGGGGGCCTCGGGCACAGATACGCAGTATTTT.

This clonotype was detected only a few times. V gene TRBV19 combines with J gene TRBJ1-4; a weak D match, TRBD1 (5 bases). This CDR3 region has 12 residues. Germline V gene lookup returns CDR1 LNHDA and CDR2 SQIVND (reference sequence). V lost 10 bases and J lost 4, with 10 bases in between. CDR3 amino acids: CATRRGNEKLFF. The CDR3 bases are TGTGCCACCCGAAGGGGTAATGAAAAACTGTTTTTT. The variable domain in full, completed from reference TRBV19 and TRBJ1-4, reads DGGITQSPKYLFRKEGQNVTLSCEQNLNHDAMYWYRQDPGQGLRLIYYSQIVNDFQKGDIAEGYSVSREKKESFPLTVTSAQKNPTAFYLCATRRGNEKLFFGSGTQLSVL.

Only a few counts were recorded for this clonotype. The chain couples TRBV29-1 to TRBJ2-5; no clear D gene. V lost 7 bases to trimming and J lost 3 bases, with 9 bases between them. There are 11 residues in the CDR3. CDR1 and CDR2 (germline): SQVTM, ANQGSEA. For the CDR3, the DNA is TGCAGCGCGGCCCCGGAAGAGACCCAGTACTTC. Protein product: CSAAPEETQYF. Filled out from reference TRBV29-1 and TRBJ2-5, the complete variable domain reads SAVISQKPSRDICQRGTSLTIQCQVDSQVTMMFWYRQQPGQSLTLIATANQGSEATYESGFVIDKFPISRPNLTFSTLTVSNMSPEDSSIYLCSAAPEETQYFGPGTRLLVL.

This chain connects TRBV6-1 to TRBJ2-7, with D possibly being TRBD1 or TRBD2 (7 bases each). Per germline, CDR1 MNHNS and CDR2 SASEGT. The CDR3 contains 18 residues. V shed 0 bases and J shed 5 bases, with 23 bases lying between them. The CDR3 bases are TGTGCCAGCAGTGAAGCGGGGGCTTGGGGCAGGGGGACTAACGAGCAGTACTTC. Translated: CASSEAGAWGRGTNEQYF.

The chain recombines TRBV5-1 with TRBJ1-5; TRBD1 is a possible D gene (5 bases). The V end was cut by 4 bases, the J end by 4 bases, with 15 bases between. This CDR3 spans 15 amino acids. Germline CDR1 and CDR2: SGHRS and YFSETQ. The CDR3 spells CASSPGHSYNQPQHF. The CDR3 coding sequence is TGCGCCAGCAGCCCTGGACACAGCTATAATCAGCCCCAGCATTTT.

The V and J genes are TRBV9 and TRBJ2-1; 10 positions agree with TRBD2. Germline-derived CDR1 and CDR2 are SGDLS and YYNGEE. Unmatched junction bases numbered 6, after V lost 2 bases and J lost 7 bases. This CDR3 is 15 amino acids long. DNA for the CDR3: TGTGCCAGCAGCGTGAGCGGGGGGGATGGGAATGAGCAGTTCTTC. Protein product: CASSVSGGDGNEQFF.

This clonotype was found a few times. This rearrangement joins TRBV7-8 to TRBJ2-7; D unresolved. Germline CDR1 is SGHVS and CDR2 is FQNEAQ. With 6 bases removed from V and 2 bases from J, the gap between germline ends came to 11 bases. This CDR3 contains 13 residues. CDR3 nucleotide sequence: TGTGCCAGCAGTTATTCAAAAACCTACGAGCAGTACTTC. Amino acid sequence: CASSYSKTYEQYF. Complete variable domain (other parts from reference TRBV7-8 and TRBJ2-7): GAGVSQSPRYKVAKRGQDVALRCDPISGHVSLFWYQQALGQGPEFLTYFQNEAQLDKSGLPSDRFFAERPEGSVSTLKIQRTQQEDSAVYLCASSYSKTYEQYFGPGTRLTVT.

This clonotype has only a few counts. V is TRBV23-1 and J is TRBJ2-4; maybe TRBD1 (6 bases). TRBV23-1 is an ORF, and what it does is uncertain. This CDR3 comprises 12 residues. V was cut by 5 bases and J by 9 bases, with 11 bases left in between. The CDR3 sequence is CASSARGCIQYF. CDR3 DNA: TGCGCCAGCAGTGCGAGGGGGTGCATTCAGTACTTC.

The chain recombines TRBV20-1 with TRBJ2-3; 9 nucleotides agree with TRBD2. This CDR3 spans 14 amino acids. The J segment lost 6 bases and the V segment lost 1 base, leaving 5 bases of the junction unmatched. CDR1 and CDR2 (germline): DFQATT, SNEGSKA (reference sequence). DNA of the CDR3: TGCAGTGCTAGAGGCGGGAGGGCTGGGGATACGCAGTATTTT. Its translation: CSARGGRAGDTQYF.

The V call is TRBV5-4, the J call TRBJ2-3, with TRBD1 matching over 10 bases. With 0 bases clipped from V and 3 bases from J, the junction kept 1 base outside the gene matches. CDR1 is SGHNT and CDR2 is YYREEE in the germline V gene (reference sequence). The CDR3 is 15 amino acids. The CDR3 here is CASSLEGQGTDTQYF. The CDR3 DNA follows: TGTGCCAGCAGCTTGGAGGGACAGGGGACAGATACGCAGTATTTT.

The chain recombines TRBV11-3 with TRBJ2-1; D is perhaps TRBD2 (5 bases). The length of the CDR3 is 11 residues. The germline V and J ends were trimmed by 5 bases and 12 bases, with 11 bases remaining between them. Per the germline V gene, CDR1 is SGHNT and CDR2 is YENEEA. CDR3 region: CASSRGTRQFF. CDR3 sequence (DNA): TGTGCCAGCAGCCGGGGAACTAGGCAGTTCTTC.

This clonotype came up a few times. The gene calls are TRBV5-6 and TRBJ2-3; D tentatively reads TRBD1 or TRBD2 (5 bases each). V lost 4 bases to trimming and J lost 6 bases, with 12 bases between them. This CDR3 is built from 13 residues. CDR1 and CDR2 from the germline V gene are SGHDT and YYEEEE. As DNA, the CDR3 is TGTGCCAGCAGCGGACTTCCAGGGGATACGCAGTATTTT. Its translation: CASSGLPGDTQYF.